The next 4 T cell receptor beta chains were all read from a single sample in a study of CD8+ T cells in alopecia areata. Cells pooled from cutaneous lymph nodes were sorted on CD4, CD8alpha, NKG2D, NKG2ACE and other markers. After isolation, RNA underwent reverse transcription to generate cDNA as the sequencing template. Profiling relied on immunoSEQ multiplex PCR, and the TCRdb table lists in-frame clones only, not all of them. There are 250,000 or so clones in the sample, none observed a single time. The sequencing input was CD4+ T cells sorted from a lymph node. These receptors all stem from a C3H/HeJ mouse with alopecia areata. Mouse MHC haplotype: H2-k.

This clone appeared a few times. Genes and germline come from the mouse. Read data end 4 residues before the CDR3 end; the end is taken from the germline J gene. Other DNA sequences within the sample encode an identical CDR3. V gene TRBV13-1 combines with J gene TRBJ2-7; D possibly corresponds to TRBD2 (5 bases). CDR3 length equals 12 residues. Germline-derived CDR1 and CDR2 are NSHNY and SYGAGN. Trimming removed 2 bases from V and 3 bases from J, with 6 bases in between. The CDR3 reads CASSDTGYEQYF. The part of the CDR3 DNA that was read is TGTGCCAGCAGTGACACTGGCTAT.

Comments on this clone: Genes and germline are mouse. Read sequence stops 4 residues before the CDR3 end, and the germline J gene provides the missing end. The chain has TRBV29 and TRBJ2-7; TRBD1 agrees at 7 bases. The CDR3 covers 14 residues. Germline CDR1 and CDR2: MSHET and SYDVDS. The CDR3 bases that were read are TGTGCTAGCAGCCCCCTCACAGGGGAGTAT. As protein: CASSPLTGEY. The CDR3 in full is CASSPLTGEYEQYF.

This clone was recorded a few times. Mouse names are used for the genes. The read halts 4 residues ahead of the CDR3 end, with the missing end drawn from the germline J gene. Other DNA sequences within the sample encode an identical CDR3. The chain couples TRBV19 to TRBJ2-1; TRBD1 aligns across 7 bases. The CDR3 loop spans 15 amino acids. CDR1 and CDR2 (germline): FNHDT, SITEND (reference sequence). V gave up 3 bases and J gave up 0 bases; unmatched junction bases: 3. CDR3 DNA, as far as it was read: TGTGCCAGCAGTACCCCAGGGGGTAACTATGCT. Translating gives CASSTPGGNYA. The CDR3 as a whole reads CASSTPGGNYAEQFF.

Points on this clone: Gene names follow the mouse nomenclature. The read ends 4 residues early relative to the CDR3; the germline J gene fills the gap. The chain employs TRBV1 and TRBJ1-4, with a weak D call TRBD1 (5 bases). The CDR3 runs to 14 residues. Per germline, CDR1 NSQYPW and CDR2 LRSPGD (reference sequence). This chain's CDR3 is CTCSADLGGERLFF. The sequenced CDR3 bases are TGCACCTGCAGTGCAGATCTGGGGGGCGAA.